The entry below describes one TCR beta chain. Its antigen is not known. One end of the junction varies from germline; a read error may be responsible. Overall study findings and caveats: The TCR gene usage of tumor memory CD4+ T cells clustered together with blood and lymph node memory CD4+ cells and with lymph node naive CD4+ cells. Greatest tumor Treg TCR overlap was with tumor naive CD4+ cells.

From the 5' RACE reads, TCRdb called clonotypes with MiXCR, one entry per CDR3 protein. Counted here are tens of thousands of distinct CDR3 sequences, about 28% occurring once; the ten biggest clones make up approximately 2.3%. This CDR3 contains 17 residues. Germline lookup yields CDR1 DFQATT and CDR2 SNEGSKA (reference sequence). The chain employs TRBV20-1 and TRBJ1-4; 7 nucleotides agree with TRBD1. Sequences were obtained from naive CD4+ T cells sorted from blood. Subset noted: naive CD4+ T cells, CD4+CD45RA+CD25-. This receptor was identified in a female donor with breast cancer. CDR3 DNA: TGCAGTGCTAGACGATTTTCCACAGGGGTAACTAATGTAAAACTGTTTTTT. Residues: CSARRFSTGVTNVKLFF.